What follows is one T cell receptor beta chain and its context. Its matching antigen is unknown. TCRdb's table, derived via immunoSEQ multiplex PCR, lists solely in-frame clones and lacks some. The sample records around 170,000 clones, approximately 90% being singletons. The entry originates in a study of T cell responses to AZD1222 COVID-19 vaccine. For the study at large: Samples with a second dose at about 4 or about 12 weeks were pooled together.

Study-wide results and caveats: Spike-specific TCR breadth and depth went up after people got two AZD1222 doses. Of the AZD1222 recipients, only 5 to 7 were seropositive at baseline.

The V gene's germline CDR1 is LNHDA and CDR2 SQIVND (reference sequence). V was clipped by 1 base and J by 0 bases, with 12 bases between them. CDR3 size: 16 residues. The sequencing here drew on peripheral blood, taken on day 0 of AZD1222 vaccination. This sequence originates from an adult in good health. The genes are TRBV19 and TRBJ1-1; D gene uncertain. The CDR3 reads CASSIGVGRVNTEAFF. CDR3 sequence (DNA): TGTGCCAGTAGTATAGGGGTGGGCAGAGTGAACACTGAAGCTTTCTTT.